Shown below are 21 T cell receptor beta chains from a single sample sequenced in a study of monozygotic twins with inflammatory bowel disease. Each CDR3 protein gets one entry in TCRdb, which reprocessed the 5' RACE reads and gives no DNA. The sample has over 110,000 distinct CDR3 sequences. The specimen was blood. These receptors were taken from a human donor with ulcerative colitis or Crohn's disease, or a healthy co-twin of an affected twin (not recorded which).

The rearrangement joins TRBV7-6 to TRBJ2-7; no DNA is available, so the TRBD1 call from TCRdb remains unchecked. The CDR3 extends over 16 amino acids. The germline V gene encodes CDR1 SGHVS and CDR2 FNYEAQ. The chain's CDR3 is CASSLLGGGHSYEQYF.

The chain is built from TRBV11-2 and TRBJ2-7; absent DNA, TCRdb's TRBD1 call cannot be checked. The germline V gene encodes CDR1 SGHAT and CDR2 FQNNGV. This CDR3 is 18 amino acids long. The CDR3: CASSRTFIRTGSIYEQYF.

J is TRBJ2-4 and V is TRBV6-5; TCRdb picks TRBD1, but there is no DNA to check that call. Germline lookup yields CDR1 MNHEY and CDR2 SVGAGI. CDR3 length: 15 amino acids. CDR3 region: CASSYSTGDVDIQYF.

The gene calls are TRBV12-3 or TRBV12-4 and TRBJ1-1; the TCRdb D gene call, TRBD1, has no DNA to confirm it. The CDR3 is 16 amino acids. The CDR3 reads CASSSHPGGGDTEAFF.

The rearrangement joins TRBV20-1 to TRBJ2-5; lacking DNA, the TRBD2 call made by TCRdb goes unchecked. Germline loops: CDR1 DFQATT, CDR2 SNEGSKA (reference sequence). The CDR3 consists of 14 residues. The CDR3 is CSARAGAGGNPQYF.

CDR3 sequence reads: CAISEGEETQYF. J is TRBJ2-5 and V is TRBV10-3. In germline, CDR1 is ENHRY, CDR2 SYGVKD. The CDR3 is 12 amino acids.

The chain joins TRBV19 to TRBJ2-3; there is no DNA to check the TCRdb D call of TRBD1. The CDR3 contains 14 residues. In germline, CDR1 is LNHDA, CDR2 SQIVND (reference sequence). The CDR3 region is CASSRDTPTDTQYF. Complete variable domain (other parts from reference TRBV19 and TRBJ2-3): DGGITQSPKYLFRKEGQNVTLSCEQNLNHDAMYWYRQDPGQGLRLIYYSQIVNDFQKGDIAEGYSVSREKKESFPLTVTSAQKNPTAFYLCASSRDTPTDTQYFGPGTRLTVL.

CDR3 in amino acids: CASSRGQGSHEQYF. The V gene is TRBV7-7, the J gene TRBJ2-7; TCRdb reports TRBD1, a call that lacks DNA to check it against. Germline CDR1 reads SSHAT; CDR2 reads FNYEAQ (reference sequence). The CDR3 extends over 14 amino acids.

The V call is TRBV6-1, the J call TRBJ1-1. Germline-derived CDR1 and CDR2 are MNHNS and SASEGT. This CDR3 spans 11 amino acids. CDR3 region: CASSEYIEAFF.

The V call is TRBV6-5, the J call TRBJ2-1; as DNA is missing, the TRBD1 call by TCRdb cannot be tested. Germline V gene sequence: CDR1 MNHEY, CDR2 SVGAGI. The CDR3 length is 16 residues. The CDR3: CASSYSIQGGSNEQFF.

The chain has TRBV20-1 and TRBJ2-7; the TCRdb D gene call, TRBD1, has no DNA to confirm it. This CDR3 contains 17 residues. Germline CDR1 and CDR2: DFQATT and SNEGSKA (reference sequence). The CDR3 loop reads CSAQRLGVIRDGNEQYF.

Here the CDR3 reads CASSFDWDSYEQYF. V usage is TRBV5-1 and J usage is TRBJ2-7. The CDR3 spans 14 residues. CDR1 and CDR2 (germline): SGHRS, YFSETQ.

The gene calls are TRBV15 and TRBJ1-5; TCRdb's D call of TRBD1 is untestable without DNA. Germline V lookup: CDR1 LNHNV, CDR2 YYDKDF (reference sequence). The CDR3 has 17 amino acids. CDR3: CATSREQTGGTSQPQHF.

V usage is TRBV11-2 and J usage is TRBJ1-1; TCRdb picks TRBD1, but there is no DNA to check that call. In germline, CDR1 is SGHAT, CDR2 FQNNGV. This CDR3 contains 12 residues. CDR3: CASSQPPPEAFF. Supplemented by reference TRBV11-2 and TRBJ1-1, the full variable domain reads EAGVAQSPRYKIIEKRQSVAFWCNPISGHATLYWYQQILGQGPKLLIQFQNNGVVDDSQLPKDRFSAERLKGVDSTLKIQPAKLEDSAVYLCASSQPPPEAFFGQGTRLTVV.

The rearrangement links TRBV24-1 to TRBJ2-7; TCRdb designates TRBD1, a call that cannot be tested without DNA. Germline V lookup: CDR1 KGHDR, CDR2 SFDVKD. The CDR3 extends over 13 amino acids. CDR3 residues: CAAGAGSSYEQYF.

CDR3 sequence reads: CASSPVVDYTGELFF. The gene calls are TRBV18 and TRBJ2-2. The CDR3 is made up of 15 amino acids. Germline loops: CDR1 KGHSH, CDR2 LQKENI.

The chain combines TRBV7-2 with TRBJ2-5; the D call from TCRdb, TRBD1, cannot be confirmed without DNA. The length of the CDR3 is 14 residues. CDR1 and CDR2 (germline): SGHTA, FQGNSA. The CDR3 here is CASSPGPVQETQYF.

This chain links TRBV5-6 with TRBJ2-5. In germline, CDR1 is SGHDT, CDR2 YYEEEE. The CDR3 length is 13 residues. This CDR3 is CASSKGGQETQYF.

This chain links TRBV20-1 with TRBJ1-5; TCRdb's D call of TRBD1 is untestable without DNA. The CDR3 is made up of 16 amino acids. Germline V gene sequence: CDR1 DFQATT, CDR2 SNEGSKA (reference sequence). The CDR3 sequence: CSARGRTGEWNQPQHF.

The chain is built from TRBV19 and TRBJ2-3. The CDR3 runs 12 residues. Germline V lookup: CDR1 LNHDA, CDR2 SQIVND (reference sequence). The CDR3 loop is CASRDSTDTQYF.

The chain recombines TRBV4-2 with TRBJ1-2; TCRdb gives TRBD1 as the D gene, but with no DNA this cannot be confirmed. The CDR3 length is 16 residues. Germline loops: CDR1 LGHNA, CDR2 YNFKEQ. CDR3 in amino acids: CASSQDTGVSNYGYTF.